The 8 T cell receptor beta chains given below trace back to one sample, sequenced in a study of cytomegalovirus exposure and HLA in healthy donors. Assay used: immunoSEQ multiplex PCR; TCRdb lists only in-frame clones, some missing. There are approximately 280,000 clones in the sample; roughly 90% occur only once, and approximately 0.88% lies in the top ten. Input material: PBMCs. The receptors were gathered from a woman in her late teens or twenties in good health and CMV-seronegative.

This chain uses TRBV13 with TRBJ1-2; D is unresolved. The V end lost 6 bases, the J end lost 5 bases, and 16 bases lay between the germline ends. Germline assignment: CDR1 PRHDT and CDR2 FYEKMQ (reference sequence). This CDR3 contains 14 residues. The CDR3 protein is CASRGPLDQYGYTF. The CDR3 DNA is TGTGCCAGCAGAGGTCCGCTAGATCAATATGGCTACACCTTC.

V usage is TRBV6-4 and J usage is TRBJ2-7; 11 bases align to TRBD2. Losses at the gene ends were 6 bases for V and 6 bases for J; bases not matched to a gene: 7. Germline loops: CDR1 MRHNA, CDR2 SNTAGT. CDR3 length: 14 amino acids. The CDR3 DNA sequence: TGTGCCAGCAGCTTACTAGCGGGAGAGGGCGAGCAGTACTTC. Residues: CASSLLAGEGEQYF.

This rearrangement joins TRBV5-1 to TRBJ2-3; 7 bases are a match to TRBD1. CDR3 size: 15 residues. Germline V gives CDR1 SGHRS, CDR2 YFSETQ. Trimming removed 2 bases from V and 3 bases from J; junction bases left unmatched: 6. The CDR3 bases are TGCGCCAGCAGCTTACAGGGGTTTGGTACAGATACGCAGTATTTT. Translation gives CASSLQGFGTDTQYF.

This clone showed up just once. The V gene is TRBV25-1, the J gene TRBJ2-3; D perhaps matches TRBD1 (5 bases). The CDR3 sequence is 15 residues long. Germline lookup yields CDR1 MGHDK and CDR2 SYGVNS. V lost 2 bases to trimming and J lost 4 bases, with 13 bases between them. DNA of the CDR3: TGTGCCAGCAGTGAACAAGGGGCGCAGGCAGATACGCAGTATTTT. Amino acids: CASSEQGAQADTQYF.

J is TRBJ1-1 and V is TRBV2; D uncertain. The CDR3 contains 12 residues. The germline gives CDR1 SNHLY, CDR2 FYNNEI. V dropped 0 bases and J dropped 10 bases, with 9 bases sitting between them. The CDR3 coding sequence is TGTGCCAGCAGTGAAGCGTCTAGATCAGCTTTCTTT. It specifies CASSEASRSAFF.

The chain employs TRBV27 and TRBJ2-1; weak D call: TRBD2 (7 bases). V lost 7 bases, J lost 5 bases, and 21 bases lay in between. The germline V gene has CDR1 MNHEY and CDR2 SMNVEV (reference sequence). The CDR3 length is 16 residues. The DNA for the CDR3 is TGTGCCAGCACCCCCGGGGGGCGGGGGCAGAACAATGAGCAGTTCTTC. This encodes CASTPGGRGQNNEQFF.

This clone was seen a few times. The chain carries TRBV18 and TRBJ2-3; the D gene is possibly TRBD2 (6 bases). Per germline, CDR1 KGHSH and CDR2 LQKENI. The CDR3 has 15 amino acids. With 4 bases removed from V and 2 bases from J, the gap between germline ends came to 13 bases. This CDR3 reads CASSLSEGHTDTQYF. CDR3 bases: TGTGCCAGCTCACTATCGGAGGGCCACACAGATACGCAGTATTTT.

This clone was counted once. The CDR3 nucleotides are TGTGCCAGCAGTGAATTGCTGGGAGGGAGGACAGTCAATGAGCAGTTCTTC. It is translated as CASSELLGGRTVNEQFF. This rearrangement joins TRBV2 to TRBJ2-1; weak D call: TRBD2 (7 bases). V shed 2 bases and J shed 6 bases, with 20 bases lying between them. The CDR3 consists of 17 residues. Germline-derived CDR1 and CDR2 are SNHLY and FYNNEI.